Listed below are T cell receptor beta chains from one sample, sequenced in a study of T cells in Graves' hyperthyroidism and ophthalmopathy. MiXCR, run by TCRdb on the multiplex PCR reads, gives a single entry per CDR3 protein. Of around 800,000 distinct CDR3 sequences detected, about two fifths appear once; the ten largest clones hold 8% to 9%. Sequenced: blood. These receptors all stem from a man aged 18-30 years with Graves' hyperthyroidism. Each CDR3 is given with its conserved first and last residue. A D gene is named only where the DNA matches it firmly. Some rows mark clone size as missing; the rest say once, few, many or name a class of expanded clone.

CDR3: CASSLKGRDQPQHF; DNA: TGTGCCAGCAGCTTAAAGGGGAGGGATCAGCCCCAGCATTTT; V: TRBV7-9; J: TRBJ1-5; size: many; D: NA
CDR3: CASSLGGQRTYEQYF; DNA: TGCGCCAGCAGCTTGGGTGGACAGAGAACCTACGAGCAGTACTTC; V: TRBV5-1; J: TRBJ2-7; size: NA; D: NA
CDR3: CASSSPPAGGEEQYF; DNA: TGTGCCAGCAGCTCCCCCCCCGCTGGGGGTGAAGAGCAGTACTTC; V: TRBV7-2; J: TRBJ2-7; size: NA; D: NA
CDR3: CASSPRDGNTGELFF; DNA: TGTGCCAGCAGCCCCCGGGACGGTAACACCGGGGAGCTGTTTTTT; V: TRBV7-6; J: TRBJ2-2; size: many; D: NA
CDR3: CASSLEAGGDFTEAFF; DNA: TGCGCCAGCAGCTTGGAGGCAGGGGGCGATTTCACTGAAGCTTTCTTT; V: TRBV5-1; J: TRBJ1-1; size: NA; D: TRBD1
CDR3: CAISDINIFEAFF; DNA: TGTGCCATCAGTGATATAAACATTTTTGAAGCTTTCTTT; V: TRBV10-3; J: TRBJ1-1; size: many; D: NA
CDR3: CASSFTGTGFGEKLFF; DNA: TGTGCCAGCAGCTTCACCGGGACAGGGTTTGGGGAAAAACTGTTTTTT; V: TRBV7-2; J: TRBJ1-4; size: many; D: TRBD1
CDR3: CASSEAVYEQYF; DNA: TGTGCCAGCAGTGAGGCTGTTTACGAGCAGTACTTC; V: TRBV2; J: TRBJ2-7; size: many; D: NA
CDR3: CASGGTGDSYEQYF; DNA: TGTGCCAGCGGCGGGACAGGTGACTCCTACGAGCAGTACTTC; V: TRBV25-1; J: TRBJ2-7; size: NA; D: TRBD1
CDR3: CASVGSSYEGPNSPLHF; DNA: TGTGCCAGCGTGGGGAGCTCCTACGAGGGGCCGAATTCACCCCTCCACTTT; V: TRBV2; J: TRBJ1-6; size: once; D: NA
CDR3: CSVALNQETQYF; DNA: TGCAGCGTTGCTCTGAACCAAGAGACCCAGTACTTC; V: TRBV29-1; J: TRBJ2-5; size: many; D: NA
CDR3: CASSEVDGSETQYF; DNA: TGCGCCAGCAGTGAGGTCGATGGAAGTGAGACCCAGTACTTC; V: TRBV10-2; J: TRBJ2-5; size: many; D: NA
CDR3: CASSLARGQSSYEQYF; DNA: TGTGCCAGCAGCTTAGCCCGGGGACAGAGCTCCTACGAGCAGTACTTC; V: TRBV7-9; J: TRBJ2-7; size: NA; D: TRBD1
CDR3: CASSSAGAGNTEAFF; DNA: TGTGCCAGCAGCTCCGCGGGGGCCGGGAACACTGAAGCTTTCTTT; V: TRBV5-5; J: TRBJ1-1; size: few; D: NA
CDR3: CASSPAGTAYGYTF; DNA: TGTGCCAGCAGTCCAGCCGGGACGGCTTATGGCTACACCTTC; V: TRBV12-3/TRBV12-4; J: TRBJ1-2; size: few; D: NA
CDR3: CSARGGGSLSSLQETQYF; DNA: TGCAGTGCCAGGGGGGGAGGGTCTCTATCTTCCTTACAAGAGACCCAGTACTTC; V: TRBV20-1; J: TRBJ2-5; size: NA; D: NA